The clone carrying this T cell receptor beta chain appeared a few times. The sample originates from a study of blood T cell repertoires in COVID-19. Study-level information: The analysed material was cDNA or gDNA that came from T cells, B-cell-depleted T cells, or PBMCs.

Germline-derived CDR1 and CDR2 are LGHNA and YNFKEQ. CDR3 size: 17 residues. Losses at the gene ends were 0 bases for V and 0 bases for J; bases not matched to a gene: 6. How the authors handled the data: Counts of nucleated cells, estimated from reference gene primer amplification, were obtained. The method was immunoSEQ multiplex PCR; TCRdb's version includes in-frame clones alone and lacks a portion of them. That table furnishes V, J and clone size, whereas the DNA furnished D and trimming. The sample lists hundreds of thousands of clones, around 86% occurring once. Sample: peripheral blood. The chain joins TRBV4-2 to TRBJ2-3; the match to TRBD2 covers 7 bases. The source of this sequence is a woman aged 25 to 45 who had recovered from COVID-19. In DNA form, the CDR3 reads TGTGCCAGCAGCCAAGAAAAGCGGGATTCTAGCACAGATACGCAGTATTTT. Its translation: CASSQEKRDSSTDTQYF.